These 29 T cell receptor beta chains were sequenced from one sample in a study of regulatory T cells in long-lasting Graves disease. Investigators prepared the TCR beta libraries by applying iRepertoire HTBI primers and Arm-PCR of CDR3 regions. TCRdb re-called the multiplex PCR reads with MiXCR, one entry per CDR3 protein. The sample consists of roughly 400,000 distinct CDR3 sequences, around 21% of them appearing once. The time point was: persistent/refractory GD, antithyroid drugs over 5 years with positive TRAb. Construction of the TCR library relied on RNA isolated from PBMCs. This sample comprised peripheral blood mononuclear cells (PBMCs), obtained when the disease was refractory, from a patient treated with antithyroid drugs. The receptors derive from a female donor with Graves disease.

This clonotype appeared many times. CDR3 bases: TGCAGTGCTAGGGGTCTAGCGAAAGAGACCCAGTACTTC. Translation: CSARGLAKETQYF. V is TRBV20-1 and J is TRBJ2-5, with TRBD2 as a possible D gene (6 bases). CDR3 length: 13 residues. Germline-derived CDR1 and CDR2 are DFQATT and SNEGSKA (reference sequence). V was cut by 3 bases and J by 3 bases, with 11 bases left in between.

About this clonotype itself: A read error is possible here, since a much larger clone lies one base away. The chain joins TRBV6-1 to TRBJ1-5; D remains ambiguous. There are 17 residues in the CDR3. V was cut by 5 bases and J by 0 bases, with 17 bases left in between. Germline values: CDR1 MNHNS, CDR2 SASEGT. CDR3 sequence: CASSRTSGGGSNQPQHF. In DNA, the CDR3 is TGTGCCAGCAGTAGAACCTCGGGCGGTGGTAGCAATCAGCCCCAGCATTTT.

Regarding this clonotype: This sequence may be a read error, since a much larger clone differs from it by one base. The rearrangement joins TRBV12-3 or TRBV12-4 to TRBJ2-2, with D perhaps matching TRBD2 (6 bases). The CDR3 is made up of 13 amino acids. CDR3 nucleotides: TGTGCCAGCGGCGGGACGAACACCGGGGAGCCGTTTTTT. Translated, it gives CASGGTNTGEPFF.

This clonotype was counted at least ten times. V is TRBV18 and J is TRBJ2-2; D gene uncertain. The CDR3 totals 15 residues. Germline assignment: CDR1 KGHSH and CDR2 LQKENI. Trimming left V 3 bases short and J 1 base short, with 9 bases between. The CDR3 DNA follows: TGTGCCAGCTCACCCGGTAGGGAGAACACCGGGGAGCTGTTTTTT. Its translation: CASSPGRENTGELFF.

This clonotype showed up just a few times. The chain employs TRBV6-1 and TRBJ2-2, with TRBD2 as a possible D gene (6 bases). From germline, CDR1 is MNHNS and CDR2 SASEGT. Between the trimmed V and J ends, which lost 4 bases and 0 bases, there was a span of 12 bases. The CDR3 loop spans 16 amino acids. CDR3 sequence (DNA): TGTGCCAGCAGTGCAACCCGGGGGTCGAACACCGGGGAGCTGTTTTTT. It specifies CASSATRGSNTGELFF.

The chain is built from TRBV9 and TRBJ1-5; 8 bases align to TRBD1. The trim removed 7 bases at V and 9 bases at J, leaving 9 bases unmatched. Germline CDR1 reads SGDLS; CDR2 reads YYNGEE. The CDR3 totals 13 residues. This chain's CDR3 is CASGQGASRPQHF. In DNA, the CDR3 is TGTGCCAGCGGGCAGGGGGCTAGCCGGCCCCAGCATTTT.

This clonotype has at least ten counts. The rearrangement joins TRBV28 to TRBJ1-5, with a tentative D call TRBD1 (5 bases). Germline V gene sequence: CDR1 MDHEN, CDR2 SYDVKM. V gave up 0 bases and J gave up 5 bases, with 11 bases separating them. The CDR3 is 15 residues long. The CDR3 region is CASSLWSGKDQPQHF. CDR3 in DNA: TGTGCCAGCAGTTTATGGTCAGGGAAAGATCAGCCCCAGCATTTT.

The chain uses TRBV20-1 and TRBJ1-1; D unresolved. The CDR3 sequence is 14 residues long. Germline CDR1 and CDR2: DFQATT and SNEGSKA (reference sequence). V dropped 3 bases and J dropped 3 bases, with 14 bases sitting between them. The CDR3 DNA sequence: TGCAGTGCTAGGGTCCTCCGAAGGGACACTGAAGCTTTCTTT. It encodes CSARVLRRDTEAFF.

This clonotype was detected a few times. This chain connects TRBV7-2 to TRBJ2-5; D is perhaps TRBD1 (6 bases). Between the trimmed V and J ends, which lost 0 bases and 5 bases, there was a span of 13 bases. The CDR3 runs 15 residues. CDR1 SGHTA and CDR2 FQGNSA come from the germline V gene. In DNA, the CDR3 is TGTGCCAGCAGCTTAGCACAGGGTGTGGGTGAGACCCAGTACTTC. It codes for CASSLAQGVGETQYF. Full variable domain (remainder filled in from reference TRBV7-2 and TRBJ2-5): GAGVSQSPSNKVTEKGKDVELRCDPISGHTALYWYRQSLGQGLEFLIYFQGNSAPDKSGLPSDRFSAERTGGSVSTLTIQRTQQEDSAVYLCASSLAQGVGETQYFGPGTRLLVL.

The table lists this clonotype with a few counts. The CDR3 coding sequence is TGTGCCACCCAAGCGGGAGGCCAAGCGGGCGGGGAGCTGTTTTTT. Its protein is CATQAGGQAGGELFF. V is TRBV19 and J is TRBJ2-2; TRBD2 matches 9 bases. J was trimmed by 7 bases and V by 10 bases; bases with no gene match: 13. CDR1 and CDR2 from the germline V gene are LNHDA and SQIVND (reference sequence). The length of the CDR3 is 15 residues.

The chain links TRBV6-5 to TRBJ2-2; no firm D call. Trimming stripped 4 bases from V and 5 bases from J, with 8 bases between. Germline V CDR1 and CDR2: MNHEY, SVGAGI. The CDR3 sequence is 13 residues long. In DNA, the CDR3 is TGTGCCAGCAGTTCCGACCCAACCGGGGAGCTGTTTTTT. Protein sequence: CASSSDPTGELFF.

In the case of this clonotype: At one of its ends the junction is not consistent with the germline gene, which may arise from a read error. The CDR3 bases are TGTGCCAGCAGCTTAGGAGGGGAGACCCCGTACTTC. Amino acids: CASSLGGETPYF. This rearrangement joins TRBV7-9 to TRBJ2-5; D may correspond to TRBD1 or TRBD2 (5 bases each). The CDR3 length is 12 residues. Germline V gives CDR1 SEHNR, CDR2 FQNEAQ (reference sequence).

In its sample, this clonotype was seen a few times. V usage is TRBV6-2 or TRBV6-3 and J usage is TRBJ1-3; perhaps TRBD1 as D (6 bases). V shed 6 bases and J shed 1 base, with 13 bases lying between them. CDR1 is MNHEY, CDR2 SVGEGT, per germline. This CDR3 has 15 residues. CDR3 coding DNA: TGTGCCAGCAGACGCACAGGGAGGTCTGGAAACACCATATATTTT. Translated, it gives CASRRTGRSGNTIYF.

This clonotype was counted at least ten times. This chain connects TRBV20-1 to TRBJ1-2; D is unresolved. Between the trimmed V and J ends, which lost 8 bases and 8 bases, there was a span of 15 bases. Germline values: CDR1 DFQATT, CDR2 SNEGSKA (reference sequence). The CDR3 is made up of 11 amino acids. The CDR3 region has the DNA TGCAGTTTAGGGCCTAACGGAGGCTACACCTTC. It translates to CSLGPNGGYTF.

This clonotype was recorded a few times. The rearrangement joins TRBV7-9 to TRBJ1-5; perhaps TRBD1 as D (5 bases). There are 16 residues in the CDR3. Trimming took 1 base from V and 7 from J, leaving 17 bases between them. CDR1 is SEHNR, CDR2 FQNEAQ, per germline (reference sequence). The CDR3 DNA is TGTGCCAGCAGCTTAGATGGGGCACCTTCAAGCCAGCCCCAGCATTTT. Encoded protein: CASSLDGAPSSQPQHF.

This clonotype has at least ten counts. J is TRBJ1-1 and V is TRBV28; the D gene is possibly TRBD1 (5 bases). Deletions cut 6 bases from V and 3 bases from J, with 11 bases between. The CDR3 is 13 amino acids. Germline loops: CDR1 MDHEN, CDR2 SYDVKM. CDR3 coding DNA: TGTGCCAGCAGCTATGGGGGTTACACTGAAGCTTTCTTT. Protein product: CASSYGGYTEAFF. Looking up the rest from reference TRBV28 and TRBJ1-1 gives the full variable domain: DVKVTQSSRYLVKRTGEKVFLECVQDMDHENMFWYRQDPGLGLRLIYFSYDVKMKEKGDIPEGYSVSREKKERFSLILESASTNQTSMYLCASSYGGYTEAFFGQGTRLTVV.

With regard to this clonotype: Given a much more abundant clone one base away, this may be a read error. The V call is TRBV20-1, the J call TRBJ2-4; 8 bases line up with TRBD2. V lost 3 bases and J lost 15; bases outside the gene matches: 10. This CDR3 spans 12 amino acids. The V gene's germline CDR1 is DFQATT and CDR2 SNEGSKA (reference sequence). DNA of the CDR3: TGCAGTGCTAGCGGGAGGGTCCACGAGCGGTACTTC. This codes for CSASGRVHERYF.

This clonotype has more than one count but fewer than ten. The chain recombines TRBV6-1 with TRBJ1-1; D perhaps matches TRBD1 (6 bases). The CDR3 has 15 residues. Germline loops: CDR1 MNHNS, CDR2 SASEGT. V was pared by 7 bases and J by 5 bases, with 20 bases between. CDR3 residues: CASTPSAGVRTEAFF. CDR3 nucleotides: TGTGCCAGCACCCCCTCGGCAGGGGTAAGGACTGAAGCTTTCTTT.

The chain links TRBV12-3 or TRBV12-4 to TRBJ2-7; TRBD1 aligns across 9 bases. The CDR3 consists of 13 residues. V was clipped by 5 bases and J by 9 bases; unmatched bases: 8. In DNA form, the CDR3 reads TGTGCCAGCAGTCATTACAGGGGGCTGGGGCAGTACTTC. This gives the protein CASSHYRGLGQYF.

CDR3 sequence (DNA): TGTGCCACCAGCCCCCGTGGGGAGCGGGAGGGCGAGCAGTACTTC. It encodes CATSPRGEREGEQYF. The chain joins TRBV24-1 to TRBJ2-7, with 10 bases identical to TRBD2. The germline V gene encodes CDR1 KGHDR and CDR2 SFDVKD. The CDR3 runs to 15 residues. The J segment lost 6 bases and the V segment lost 7 bases, leaving 11 bases of the junction unmatched.

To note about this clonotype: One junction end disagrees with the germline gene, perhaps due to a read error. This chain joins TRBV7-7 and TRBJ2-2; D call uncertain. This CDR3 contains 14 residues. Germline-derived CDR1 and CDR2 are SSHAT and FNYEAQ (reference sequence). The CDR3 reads CASSPLQDTGELFF. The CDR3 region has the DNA TGTGCTAGCAGCCCATTGCAGGACACCGGGGAGCTGTTTTTT.

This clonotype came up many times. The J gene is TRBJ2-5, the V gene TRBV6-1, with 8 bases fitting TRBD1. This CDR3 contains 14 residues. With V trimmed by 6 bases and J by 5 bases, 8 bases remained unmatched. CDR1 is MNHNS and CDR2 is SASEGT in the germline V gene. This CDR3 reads CASRGTGNIETQYF. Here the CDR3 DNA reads TGTGCCAGCAGGGGGACAGGAAATATTGAGACCCAGTACTTC.

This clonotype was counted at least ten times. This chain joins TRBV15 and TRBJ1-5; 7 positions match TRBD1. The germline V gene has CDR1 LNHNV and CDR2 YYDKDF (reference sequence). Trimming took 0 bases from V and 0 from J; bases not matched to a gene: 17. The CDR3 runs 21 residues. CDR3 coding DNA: TGTGCCACCAGCAGAGATTGGGCCAGACAGGGTGATTCTTATAGCAATCAGCCCCAGCATTTT. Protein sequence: CATSRDWARQGDSYSNQPQHF.

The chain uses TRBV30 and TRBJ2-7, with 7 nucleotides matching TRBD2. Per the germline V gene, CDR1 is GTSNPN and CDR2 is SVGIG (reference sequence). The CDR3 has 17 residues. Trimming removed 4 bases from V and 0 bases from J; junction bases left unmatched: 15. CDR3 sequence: CAWISQASGKSSYEQYF. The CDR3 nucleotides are TGTGCCTGGATTTCTCAGGCTAGCGGCAAGAGCTCCTACGAGCAGTACTTC.

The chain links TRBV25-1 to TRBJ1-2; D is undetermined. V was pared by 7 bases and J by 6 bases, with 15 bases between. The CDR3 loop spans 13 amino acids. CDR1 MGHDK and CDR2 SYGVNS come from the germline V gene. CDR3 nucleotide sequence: TGTGCCAGCAAGGGCAGTTCCAGCAATGGCTACACCTTC. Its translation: CASKGSSSNGYTF.

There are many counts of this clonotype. The CDR3 DNA sequence: TGTGCCAGCGCCCTGGCGGGACAGGCCTCCTACGAGCAGTACTTC. As protein: CASALAGQASYEQYF. The J gene is TRBJ2-7, the V gene TRBV19; 8 bases are a match to TRBD1. Germline CDR1 LNHDA, CDR2 SQIVND (reference sequence). V was pared by 9 bases and J by 0 bases, with 10 bases of the junction left unmatched. This CDR3 is 15 amino acids long.

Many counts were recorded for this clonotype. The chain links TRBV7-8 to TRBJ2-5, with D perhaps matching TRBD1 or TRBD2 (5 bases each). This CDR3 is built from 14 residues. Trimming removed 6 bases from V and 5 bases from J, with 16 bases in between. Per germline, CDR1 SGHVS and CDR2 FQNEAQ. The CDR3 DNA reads TGTGCCAGCAGTCATGGACGGGGCTGGGAGACCCAGTACTTC. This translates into CASSHGRGWETQYF.

CDR3 DNA sequence: TGCGCCAGCAGATCGGGGACAGAGCAGTACTTC. Protein: CASRSGTEQYF. This chain uses TRBV5-1 with TRBJ2-7, with a weak D call TRBD1 (6 bases). V lost 5 bases, J lost 7 bases, and 10 bases lay in between. The CDR3 has 11 residues. CDR1 and CDR2 from the germline V gene are SGHRS and YFSETQ. The whole variable domain, remainder taken from reference TRBV5-1 and TRBJ2-7, is KAGVTQTPRYLIKTRGQQVTLSCSPISGHRSVSWYQQTPGQGLQFLFEYFSETQRNKGNFPGRFSGRQFSNSRSEMNVSTLELGDSALYLCASRSGTEQYFGPGTRLTVT.

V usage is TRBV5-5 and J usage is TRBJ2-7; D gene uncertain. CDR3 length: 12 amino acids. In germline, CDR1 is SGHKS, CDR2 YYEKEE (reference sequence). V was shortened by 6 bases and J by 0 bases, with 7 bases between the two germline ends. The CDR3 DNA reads TGTGCCAGCAAAGGCGACTCCTACGAGCAGTACTTC. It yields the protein CASKGDSYEQYF.